This TCR beta chain was obtained from a study of shared clonotypes between healthy human individuals. Germline CDR1 SGHRS, CDR2 YFSETQ. V lost 4 bases to trimming and J lost 2 bases; unmatched junction nucleotides: 4. This CDR3 contains 14 residues. CD8 cells classed as naive were CD45RO-negative and positively selected for CCR7, excluding terminally differentiated effector memory CD45RA+ cells. A word on this clone: Other DNA sequences within the sample encode an identical CDR3.

TCRdb's copy holds only in-frame clones and misses some; the assay was immunoSEQ multiplex PCR. The repertoire holds fewer than 800,000 clones, with roughly 94% as singletons. The source of this sequence is a man younger than 45 in good health. The chain combines TRBV5-1 with TRBJ2-7; 9 bases map to TRBD1. The material sequenced was naive CD8+ T cells sorted from blood. CDR3 in amino acids: CASSPGTGPYEQYF. The CDR3 DNA follows: TGCGCCAGCAGCCCAGGGACAGGGCCCTACGAGCAGTACTTC.